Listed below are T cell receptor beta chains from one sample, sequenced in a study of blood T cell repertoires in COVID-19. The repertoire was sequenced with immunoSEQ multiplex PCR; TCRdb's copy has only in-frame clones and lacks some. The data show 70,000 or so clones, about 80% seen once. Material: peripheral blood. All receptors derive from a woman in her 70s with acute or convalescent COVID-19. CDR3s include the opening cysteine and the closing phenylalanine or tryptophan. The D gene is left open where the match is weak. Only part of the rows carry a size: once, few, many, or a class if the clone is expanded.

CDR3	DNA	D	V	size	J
CASLDRRNTEAFF	TGTGCCAGTCTGGACAGAAGGAACACTGAAGCTTTCTTT	-	TRBV19	-	TRBJ1-1
CASSSSGGALNEQFF	TGTGCCAGCAGCTCTTCAGGGGGCGCGTTAAATGAGCAGTTCTTC	TRBD1	TRBV11-3	few	TRBJ2-1
CASTLGQAYTDTQYF	TGTGCCAGCACCCTGGGACAGGCTTACACAGATACGCAGTATTTT	TRBD1	TRBV6-5	once	TRBJ2-3
CASSLLDGAGAGGANVLTF	TGTGCCAGCAGTTTATTGGACGGGGCAGGGGCCGGAGGGGCCAACGTCCTGACTTTC	-	TRBV28	-	TRBJ2-6
CASSQEGQLVGYTF	TGTGCCAGCAGCCAAGAGGGACAGCTCGTCGGCTACACCTTC	TRBD1	TRBV4-2	few	TRBJ1-2
CASSGTNGNTIYF	TGTGCCAGCAGCGGGACAAATGGAAACACCATATATTTT	-	TRBV4-2	-	TRBJ1-3
CASSSTGNTGELFF	TGCGCCAGCAGCTCGACAGGGAACACCGGGGAGCTGTTTTTT	-	TRBV5-1	-	TRBJ2-2
CASSLAGFSGGQETQYF	TGCGCCAGCAGCTTGGCCGGTTTCTCGGGGGGACAAGAGACCCAGTACTTC	TRBD2	TRBV5-1	-	TRBJ2-5
CASSYGLAGPGELFF	TGTGCCAGCAGCTACGGACTAGCGGGGCCCGGGGAGCTGTTTTTT	TRBD2	TRBV7-3	-	TRBJ2-2
CASSLYKGGTEAFF	TGTGCCAGCAGCCTTTATAAAGGGGGCACTGAAGCTTTCTTT	-	TRBV14	-	TRBJ1-1
CASSLDAHSYEQYF	TGCGCCAGCAGCTTGGATGCACATTCCTACGAGCAGTACTTC	-	TRBV5-1	few	TRBJ2-7
CASSRDRGAPYGYTF	TGTGCCAGCAGCCGCGACAGGGGGGCCCCCTATGGCTACACCTTC	TRBD1	TRBV4-2	few	TRBJ1-2
CASSHGLAGRAKNIQYF	TGTGCCAGCAGCCACGGACTAGCTGGGAGGGCCAAAAACATTCAGTACTTC	TRBD2	TRBV3-1/TRBV3-2	-	TRBJ2-4
CASSRRTSGRNEQFF	TGTGCCAGCAGTCGTCGGACTAGCGGGAGAAATGAGCAGTTCTTC	TRBD2	TRBV7-9	few	TRBJ2-1
CATSTGQKNTEAFF	TGTGCCACCAGCACCGGACAGAAGAACACTGAAGCTTTCTTT	-	TRBV15	-	TRBJ1-1
CASRQGNEKLFF	TGTGCCAGCAGACAGGGAAATGAAAAACTGTTTTTT	-	TRBV3-1/TRBV3-2	-	TRBJ1-4
CASSRQGHSPLHF	TGTGCCAGCAGTCGACAGGGTCATTCACCCCTCCACTTT	TRBD1	TRBV6-5	-	TRBJ1-6
CASSRTTGASGNQPQHF	TGTGCCAGCAGCAGAACGACAGGGGCGTCAGGCAATCAGCCCCAGCATTTT	TRBD1	TRBV7-2	-	TRBJ1-5
CASSATGSFYEQYF	TGTGCCAGCAGCGCGACAGGATCCTTCTACGAGCAGTACTTC	-	TRBV7-2	-	TRBJ2-7
CATSEHGQTGQYF	TGTGCCACCAGTGAGCATGGACAGACGGGGCAGTACTTC	-	TRBV24-1	once	TRBJ2-7
CASSLFGQAQNRLFF	TGCGCCAGCAGCTTGTTCGGCCAGGCTCAAAACAGACTGTTTTTT	-	TRBV5-1	-	TRBJ1-4
CASRTGSPEGELFF	TGTGCCAGCAGGACCGGGTCCCCTGAGGGGGAGCTGTTTTTT	-	TRBV6-5	-	TRBJ2-2
CASSVSGTGSNQPQHF	TGTGCCAGCAGCGTATCAGGGACAGGTAGCAATCAGCCCCAGCATTTT	TRBD1	TRBV9	once	TRBJ1-5
CASSIDRRNQPQHF	TGTGCCAGTAGTATAGACAGGCGCAATCAGCCCCAGCATTTT	-	TRBV19	few	TRBJ1-5
CASSPSPGREQFF	TGTGCCAGCAGTCCATCCCCAGGGCGTGAGCAGTTCTTC	-	TRBV11-3	-	TRBJ2-1
CASSAGTGVLNEQFF	TGTGCCAGCAGCGCCGGGACAGGGGTTTTAAATGAGCAGTTCTTC	TRBD1	TRBV6-4	-	TRBJ2-1
CASSSGTLNTQYF	TGTGCCAGCAGCTCGGGGACACTAAATACGCAGTATTTT	-	TRBV11-2	-	TRBJ2-3